These 21 T cell receptor beta chains were all obtained from the same sample, sequenced in a study of blood T cells in healthy people across ages. For the second PCR, which ran for roughly 6 to 12 cycles, a sample-barcoded 5' primer and a J-beta primer mix were used. Via MiXCR, TCRdb re-called the 5' RACE reads, giving one row per CDR3 protein. Here the sample spans 1.5 million to 1.8 million distinct CDR3 sequences, less than 45% being singletons. Sequences were obtained from blood. These receptors originate from a woman younger than 30 in good health.

This chain connects TRBV7-9 to TRBJ2-7; no definite D call. V lost 4 bases and J 4 bases, leaving 11 bases between the germline ends. The CDR3 covers 13 residues. From germline, CDR1 is SEHNR and CDR2 FQNEAQ (reference sequence). The CDR3 sequence: CASSSDNPYEQYF. In nucleotides, the CDR3 is TGTGCCAGCAGCTCTGACAACCCATACGAGCAGTACTTC.

The chain carries TRBV5-1 and TRBJ1-3; D is unresolved. Between the trimmed V and J ends, which lost 0 bases and 0 bases, there was a span of 10 bases. CDR3 length: 16 residues. Looked up from germline, CDR1 is SGHRS and CDR2 is YFSETQ. The CDR3 here is CASSLEAGSSGNTIYF. The CDR3 nucleotides are TGCGCCAGCAGCTTGGAAGCCGGGAGCTCTGGAAACACCATATATTTT.

The chain couples TRBV20-1 to TRBJ2-5, with 7 bases fitting TRBD1. There are 13 residues in the CDR3. The V gene end was trimmed by 1 base and the J gene end by 7 bases; junction bases not matched to a gene: 6. The germline V gene encodes CDR1 DFQATT and CDR2 SNEGSKA (reference sequence). In nucleotides, the CDR3 is TGCAGTGCTAGAGTGGCAGGGGGAGCGACCCAGTACTTC. Its translation is CSARVAGGATQYF.

The chain couples TRBV10-3 to TRBJ1-1; TRBD1 matches at 7 bases. Germline CDR1 ENHRY, CDR2 SYGVKD. Germline trimming cut 6 bases from V and 1 base from J; bases unmatched to any gene: 8. This CDR3 is built from 15 residues. In DNA form, the CDR3 reads TGTGCCATCAGAGCAACAGGGGCTAAGAACACTGAAGCTTTCTTT. This sequence encodes CAIRATGAKNTEAFF.

The V gene is TRBV6-2 or TRBV6-3, the J gene TRBJ2-5; 8 bases are shared with TRBD2. The V gene's germline CDR1 is MNHEY and CDR2 SVGEGT. After removal of 2 bases from V and 11 bases from J, the junction contained 16 bases not matched to a gene. The CDR3 runs 16 residues. The CDR3, as DNA: TGTGCCAGCAGTTACGGGGGATGGAGGACTAGCAATGAGCAGTACTTC. Its protein is CASSYGGWRTSNEQYF.

The chain combines TRBV7-9 with TRBJ2-3; 7 nucleotides match TRBD2. The germline gives CDR1 SEHNR, CDR2 FQNEAQ (reference sequence). The V segment lost 1 base and the J segment 2 bases; nucleotides outside the gene matches: 6. The CDR3 runs 16 residues. CDR3 coding DNA: TGTGCCAGCAGCTTAGGTAGCGGGTTTATCACAGATACGCAGTATTTT. Translation gives CASSLGSGFITDTQYF.

Written as DNA, the CDR3 is TGCAGTGCTAGAGGCCCAGCGTTGGATGAGCAGTTCTTC. Encoded protein: CSARGPALDEQFF. The V gene is TRBV20-1, the J gene TRBJ2-1; no firm D call. Germline CDR1 DFQATT, CDR2 SNEGSKA (reference sequence). The CDR3 has 13 residues. The V and J ends lost 1 base and 8 bases respectively, with 12 bases between them.

This clonotype has just a few counts. The rearrangement uses TRBV5-1 and TRBJ2-2; no definite D call. CDR1 and CDR2 (germline): SGHRS, YFSETQ. Trimming shortened V by 0 bases and J by 1 base, and 10 bases separated the two germline ends. This CDR3 has 16 residues. CDR3 DNA sequence: TGCGCCAGCAGCTTGGGGGTTACAATGAACACCGGGGAGCTGTTTTTT. This codes for CASSLGVTMNTGELFF.

The chain joins TRBV2 to TRBJ1-1; perhaps TRBD1 as D (6 bases). The ends were cut back, 6 bases at V and 13 bases at J, with 18 bases in the middle. CDR1 SNHLY and CDR2 FYNNEI come from the germline V gene. This CDR3 spans 12 amino acids. The CDR3 nucleotides read TGTGCCAGCAGCCGTAGGGGGGTTCGGAGTTTCTTT. This codes for CASSRRGVRSFF.

This clonotype was picked up a small number of times. V and J are TRBV11-2 and TRBJ2-7; D gene ambiguous. Looked up from germline, CDR1 is SGHAT and CDR2 is FQNNGV. The CDR3 contains 14 residues. Trimming stripped 5 bases from V and 5 bases from J, with 16 bases between. The chain's CDR3 is CASSPLTTFHEQYF. The DNA of the CDR3 is TGTGCCAGCAGCCCTTTGACGACGTTTCACGAGCAGTACTTC.

The chain employs TRBV12-3 or TRBV12-4 and TRBJ2-3; 8 bases line up with TRBD2. The length of the CDR3 is 15 residues. V was clipped by 3 bases and J by 6 bases; unmatched bases: 8. CDR3 sequence reads: CASSLVRGVPDTQYF. The CDR3, as DNA: TGTGCCAGCAGTTTGGTGCGGGGGGTCCCGGATACGCAGTATTTT.

This clonotype came up a few times. This chain connects TRBV18 to TRBJ1-1; no reliable D call. Germline values: CDR1 KGHSH, CDR2 LQKENI. V shed 1 base and J shed 2 bases, with 14 bases lying between them. The CDR3 is 16 residues long. The CDR3 region is CASSPQTSSGNTEAFF. The CDR3 DNA reads TGTGCCAGCTCACCACAAACGTCCAGCGGAAACACTGAAGCTTTCTTT.

The rearrangement uses TRBV28 and TRBJ2-1, with TRBD2 matching 8 bases. CDR1 and CDR2 (germline): MDHEN, SYDVKM. The J segment lost 0 bases and the V segment lost 5 bases, leaving 6 bases of the junction unmatched. This CDR3 contains 16 residues. This chain's CDR3 is CASSGRLASSYNEQFF. The CDR3 coding sequence is TGTGCCAGCAGTGGTCGACTAGCGAGCTCCTACAATGAGCAGTTCTTC.

CDR3 in DNA: TGTGCCAGCAGTGAAGGAATTGAGACAGGGAAGTACTTC. It translates to CASSEGIETGKYF. The chain joins TRBV25-1 to TRBJ2-7; 7 bases line up with TRBD1. Germline values: CDR1 MGHDK, CDR2 SYGVNS. The CDR3 is made up of 13 amino acids. V shed 2 bases, J shed 11 bases, and the junction held 9 bases outside the gene matches.

V is TRBV12-3 or TRBV12-4 and J is TRBJ2-1; a possible D gene is TRBD1 (6 bases). Trimming removed 3 bases at V and 5 bases at J, with 14 bases between. The CDR3 length is 15 residues. The chain's CDR3 is CASSFIQGIHNEQFF. In DNA, the CDR3 is TGTGCCAGCAGTTTCATCCAGGGGATCCACAATGAGCAGTTCTTC.

The chain has TRBV3-1 and TRBJ2-5; no clear D. This CDR3 contains 14 residues. Germline lookup yields CDR1 LGHDT and CDR2 YNNKEL (reference sequence). Deletions cut 4 bases from V and 5 bases from J, with 14 bases between. The CDR3 sequence is CASSPLIRSETQYF. DNA of the CDR3: TGTGCCAGCAGCCCTTTGATTAGATCGGAGACCCAGTACTTC.

The gene calls are TRBV4-1 and TRBJ2-1; 8 bases align to TRBD1. J gave up 10 bases and V 4 bases, and 12 bases lay outside the gene matches. CDR1 and CDR2 (germline): MGHRA, YSYEKL. CDR3 length equals 15 residues. CDR3 loop: CASSLQGTGGYEQFF. CDR3 in DNA: TGCGCCAGCAGCCTCCAAGGGACAGGAGGCTACGAGCAGTTCTTC.

This clonotype was counted many times. This sequence joins TRBV4-3 and TRBJ2-1; a weak D match, TRBD2 (5 bases). Trimming pared 2 bases from V and 7 bases from J, leaving 21 bases between. CDR3 size: 17 residues. Germline V gene sequence: CDR1 LGHNA, CDR2 YSLEER. The CDR3 loop reads CASSQRVGFPAENEQFF. The CDR3 nucleotides are TGCGCCAGCAGCCAACGGGTAGGCTTCCCAGCGGAGAATGAGCAGTTCTTC.

The genes are TRBV29-1 and TRBJ2-7; the D is unclear. V dropped 7 bases and J dropped 3 bases, with 16 bases sitting between them. The germline CDR1 and CDR2 sequences are SQVTM and ANQGSEA. This CDR3 spans 13 amino acids. The CDR3 sequence is CSAAARKGYEQYF. CDR3 in DNA: TGCAGCGCCGCGGCCAGGAAGGGCTACGAGCAGTACTTC.

V and J are TRBV5-1 and TRBJ2-5; D gene uncertain. The CDR3 length is 15 residues. Trimming pared 0 bases from V and 5 bases from J, leaving 14 bases between. Germline V CDR1 and CDR2: SGHRS, YFSETQ. The CDR3 protein is CASSLGATRWETQYF. The CDR3 DNA sequence: TGCGCCAGCAGCTTGGGCGCCACGCGTTGGGAGACCCAGTACTTC.

The chain employs TRBV11-3 and TRBJ2-1; 9 nucleotides align to TRBD1. Judging by the DNA end, TRBJ2-7 fits better; the J call may be wrong. The germline gives CDR1 SGHNT, CDR2 YENEEA. The CDR3 is made up of 16 amino acids. The CDR3 nucleotides read TGTGCCAGCAGCCCGGGACAGGGAAGCTCCTACAATGAGCAGTACTTC. Amino acids: CASSPGQGSSYNEQYF.